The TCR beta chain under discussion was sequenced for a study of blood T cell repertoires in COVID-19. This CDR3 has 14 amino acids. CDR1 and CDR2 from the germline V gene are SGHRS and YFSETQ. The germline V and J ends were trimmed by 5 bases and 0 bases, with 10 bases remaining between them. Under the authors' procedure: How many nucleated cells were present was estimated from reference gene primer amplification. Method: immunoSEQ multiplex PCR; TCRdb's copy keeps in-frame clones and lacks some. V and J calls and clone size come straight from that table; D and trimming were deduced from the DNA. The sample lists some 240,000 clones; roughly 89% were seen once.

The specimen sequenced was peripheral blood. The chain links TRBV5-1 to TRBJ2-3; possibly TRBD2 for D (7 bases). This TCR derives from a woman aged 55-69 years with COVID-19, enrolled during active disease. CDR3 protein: CASRRGPSTDTQYF. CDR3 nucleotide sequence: TGCGCCAGCAGGCGGGGGCCCAGCACAGATACGCAGTATTTT.